The clone carrying this T cell receptor (beta chain) appeared a single time. Its antigen is unknown. J lost 5 bases, V lost 0 bases, and 12 bases had no gene match. The CDR3 contains 17 residues. Germline-derived CDR1 and CDR2 are SGDLS and YYNGEE. The sample originates from a study of early T cells in non-severe SARS-CoV-2 infection. Study details: Bulk RNA from unsorted whole blood was sequenced; chains were unpaired. The study's findings and limits: VDJdb-based matching was biased toward anti-spike CD8 responses and missed private and CD4 specificities.

Individual cDNA molecules received unique molecular identifiers during library preparation. Via MiXCR, TCRdb re-called the 5' RACE reads, giving one row per CDR3 protein. The repertoire includes approximately 46,000 distinct CDR3 sequences, about 23% of them detected once, and about 4.7% sits in the top ten. The J gene is TRBJ1-1, the V gene TRBV9; 8 bases match TRBD1. The sequence derives from an adult who was a healthcare worker with PCR-confirmed SARS-CoV-2 infection or an uninfected control (not recorded which). The input for sequencing was whole blood, taken at baseline. The CDR3 DNA reads TGTGCCAGCAGCGTAGCTTCGCAGGGGGCGCTGAGGACTGAAGCTTTCTTT. This codes for CASSVASQGALRTEAFF.